This entry features one TCR beta chain sequence. The CDR3 runs 15 residues. V was clipped by 2 bases and J by 2 bases, with 12 bases between them. Germline-derived CDR1 and CDR2 are SGHTA and FQGNSA. Repertoires were generated with immunoSEQ multiplex PCR, while TCRdb's copy carries only in-frame clones and drops some. The sample holds around 130,000 clones; over 80% are singletons and the top ten take 8.5% to 9%. Those enrolled in Seattle joined during active infection and were followed longitudinally afterward. These data originate in a study of blood T cell repertoires in COVID-19. The overall study: Italy, Spain and the United States were the sources of the convalescent and acute COVID-19 samples.

The sequencing input was peripheral blood. This receptor was obtained from a man aged 30 to 45 with COVID-19, enrolled during active disease. V usage is TRBV7-2 and J usage is TRBJ2-5; the D is unclear. CDR3 amino acids: CASSLSPTPQETQYF. The DNA of the CDR3 is TGTGCCAGCAGCTTAAGCCCGACACCTCAAGAGACCCAGTACTTC.